These T cell receptor beta chains were read from a single sample in a study of T cell repertoires in cytomegalovirus infection. TCRdb re-called the reads through MiXCR, storing one row per CDR3 protein. The sample includes a few hundred thousand distinct CDR3 sequences, roughly 34% of them seen just once. The antigens these receptors bind are not known. The specimen comprised cultured PBMCs, sampled from culture after CMV antigen stimulation. These receptors all stem from a human donor in good health (CMV status not recorded). Some clones in this sample may be carry-over from other donors' samples. The CDR3 runs from the conserved cysteine through the conserved F or W. D genes are given only for firm matches. Not every row has a clone size; where given, it reads once, few, many or a size class.

>.|TRBJ1-1|TRBV19|.
CASTLQWGNTEAFF
TGTGCCAGTACCCTACAGTGGGGAAACACTGAAGCTTTCTTT
>.|TRBJ1-2|TRBV12-3/TRBV12-4|.
CASSLGGDGGYTF
TGTGCCAGCAGTTTAGGGGGGGACGGCGGCTACACCTTC
>.|TRBJ2-3|TRBV7-2|.
CASSLARRGRDGTDTQYF
TGTGCCAGCAGCTTAGCGCGTCGCGGTAGAGACGGAACAGATACGCAGTATTTT
>.|TRBJ2-1|TRBV19|.
CASSRDWLSSYNEQFF
TGTGCCAGTAGTAGGGACTGGCTAAGCTCCTACAATGAGCAGTTCTTC
>.|TRBJ2-5|TRBV5-1|.
CASSLRSAGVRETQYF
TGCGCCAGCAGCTTGAGGTCGGCAGGGGTACGGGAGACCCAGTACTTC
>.|TRBJ2-7|TRBV6-8|.
CASSQGRYLYEQYF
TGTGCCAGCAGCCAGGGACGATACCTCTACGAGCAGTACTTC
>TRBD2|TRBJ2-3|TRBV7-9|few
CASSPRASGTGTQYF
TGTGCCAGCAGCCCTAGGGCTAGCGGAACGGGTACGCAGTATTTT
>.|TRBJ1-3|TRBV6-1|.
CASSEAGHISGNTIYF
TGTGCCAGCAGTGAAGCGGGACATATCTCTGGAAACACCATATATTTT
>TRBD1|TRBJ1-2|TRBV7-2|few
CASSQGQGAVYGYTF
TGTGCCAGCAGCCAAGGACAGGGGGCGGTCTATGGCTACACCTTC
>TRBD2|TRBJ2-5|TRBV19|.
CASSIEEERGGRETQYF
TGTGCCAGTAGTATAGAGGAAGAGCGGGGTGGGAGAGAGACCCAGTACTTC
>.|TRBJ1-6|TRBV19|few
CASGRYVGRSNSPLHF
TGTGCCAGCGGACGTTACGTCGGGAGGTCTAATTCACCCCTCCACTTT
>.|TRBJ1-2|TRBV27|few
CASRQAGGADGYTF
TGTGCCAGCAGACAAGCGGGGGGAGCTGATGGCTACACCTTC
>.|TRBJ1-2|TRBV7-9|.
CASSAGGGADGYTF
TGTGCCAGCAGCGCGGGTGGGGGAGCTGATGGCTACACCTTC
>TRBD2|TRBJ2-1|TRBV11-3|.
CASSSGDRLAGVSYNEQFF
TGTGCCAGCAGCTCGGGGGATAGACTAGCGGGGGTTTCCTACAATGAGCAGTTCTTC
>.|TRBJ1-5|TRBV4-1|.
CASSQERVRERNQPQHF
TGCGCCAGCAGCCAAGAAAGGGTTCGGGAGCGGAATCAGCCCCAGCATTTT
>TRBD1|TRBJ2-5|TRBV12-3/TRBV12-4|once
CATLGGQGEAETQYF
TGTGCCACCTTGGGAGGACAGGGAGAAGCAGAGACCCAGTACTTC